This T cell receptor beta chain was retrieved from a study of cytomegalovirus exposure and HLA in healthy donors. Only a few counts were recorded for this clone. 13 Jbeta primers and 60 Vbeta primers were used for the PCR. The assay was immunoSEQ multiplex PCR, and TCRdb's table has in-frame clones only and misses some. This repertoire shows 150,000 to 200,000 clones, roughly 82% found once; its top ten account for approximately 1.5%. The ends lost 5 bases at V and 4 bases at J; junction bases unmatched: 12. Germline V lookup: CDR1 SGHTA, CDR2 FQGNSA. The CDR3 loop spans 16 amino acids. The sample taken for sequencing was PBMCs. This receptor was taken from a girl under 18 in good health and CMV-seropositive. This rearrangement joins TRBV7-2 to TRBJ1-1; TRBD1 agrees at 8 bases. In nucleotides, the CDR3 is TGTGCCAGCAGCCGTCGACAGGGGCCATGGGGCACTGAAGCTTTCTTT. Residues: CASSRRQGPWGTEAFF.